This entry is about one T cell receptor (beta chain). This record belongs to a study of blood T cell repertoires in COVID-19. Study-wide context: The cDNA or gDNA used as material had been derived from T cells, B-cell-depleted T cells, or PBMCs.

The ends were cut back, 7 bases at V and 5 bases at J, with 11 bases in the middle. Germline CDR1 SQVTM, CDR2 ANQGSEA. The length of the CDR3 is 12 residues. In the source study's methods: From reference gene primer amplification, estimates of nucleated cell counts were derived. Repertoires were generated with immunoSEQ multiplex PCR, while TCRdb's copy carries only in-frame clones and drops some. The V and J calls and the clone size are those of that table, but D and trimming were determined from the DNA. The sample carries 200,000 or so clones, more than 65% recorded once. The receptor's source is a woman aged 60 to 75 with acute or convalescent COVID-19. Material for sequencing was peripheral blood. This chain links TRBV29-1 with TRBJ1-4; TRBD1 might be the D (6 bases). The CDR3 spells CSARTGNEKLFF. For the CDR3, the DNA is TGCAGCGCTAGAACAGGGAATGAAAAACTGTTTTTT.